A single sample is the source of the 31 T cell receptor beta chains below, sequenced in a study of T cell changes during pregnancy in multiple sclerosis. The repertoire was sequenced with immunoSEQ multiplex PCR; TCRdb's copy has only in-frame clones and lacks some. The sample records more than 15,000 clones, around 89% being singletons. This sample comprised CD8+ T cells from peripheral blood mononuclear cells, obtained in the second trimester of pregnancy. Every receptor here comes from a female donor in good health, enrolled as a control in a pregnancy study.

This clone showed up just once. The chain has TRBV15 and TRBJ2-1, with 8 bases aligning to TRBD2. Germline CDR1 reads LNHNV; CDR2 reads YYDKDF (reference sequence). The CDR3 has 14 amino acids. The J segment lost 2 bases and the V segment lost 8 bases, leaving 5 bases of the junction unmatched. As DNA, the CDR3 is TGTGCCACCGCAGTCGGGGGGGCCTACAATGAGCAGTTCTTC. The encoded protein is CATAVGGAYNEQFF.

This sequence joins TRBV6-5 and TRBJ2-7; TRBD1 matches at 10 bases. CDR3 length: 14 amino acids. V shed 3 bases and J 2 bases; nucleotides not matched to a gene: 1. In germline, CDR1 is MNHEY, CDR2 SVGAGI. DNA of the CDR3: TGTGCCAGCAGTTATGGGACAGGGGCCTACGAGCAGTACTTC. Its protein product is CASSYGTGAYEQYF.

This clone was observed once. This chain links TRBV28 with TRBJ2-7, with D hard to call. CDR3 size: 13 residues. Germline V gene lookup returns CDR1 MDHEN and CDR2 SYDVKM. V lost 5 bases and J lost 4, with 12 bases in between. DNA for the CDR3: TGTGCCAGCAGTCGTGCAGAGGATTACGAGCAGTACTTC. It encodes CASSRAEDYEQYF.

The chain joins TRBV6-5 to TRBJ1-1, with no clear D. The CDR3 extends over 13 amino acids. CDR1 MNHEY and CDR2 SVGAGI come from the germline V gene. V was clipped by 2 bases and J by 4 bases, with 8 bases between them. CDR3: CASSYDRGTEAFF. The CDR3 DNA reads as TGTGCCAGCAGTTACGACCGGGGCACTGAAGCTTTCTTT.

This clone showed up just a few times. This sequence joins TRBV27 and TRBJ1-1, with D possibly TRBD1 on 5 matching bases. The CDR3 is 14 amino acids. Germline V CDR1 and CDR2: MNHEY, SMNVEV (reference sequence). Trimming pared 2 bases from V and 4 bases from J, leaving 11 bases between. The CDR3 here is CASSLQGSGTEAFF. CDR3 DNA sequence: TGTGCCAGCAGTTTACAGGGATCCGGCACTGAAGCTTTCTTT.

CDR3 in amino acids: CASSKPQEKQARTYEQYF. Here the CDR3 DNA reads TGTGCCAGCAGCAAGCCGCAGGAGAAACAGGCTAGAACCTACGAGCAGTACTTC. This chain links TRBV21-1 with TRBJ2-7; TRBD1, the table's D call, was not compared with the DNA. TRBV21-1 is designated a pseudogene. The CDR3 covers 18 residues.

The count of this clone is one. The chain combines TRBV28 with TRBJ2-1; D possibly corresponds to TRBD2 (5 bases). CDR3 length: 13 residues. Germline V gene data show CDR1 as MDHEN and CDR2 as SYDVKM. The V gene lost 3 bases and the J gene lost 8 bases, with 11 bases spanning the gap. The CDR3 loop reads CASSFQSSYEQFF. The CDR3 DNA follows: TGTGCCAGCAGTTTCCAGTCTAGCTATGAGCAGTTCTTC.

The chain uses TRBV7-9 and TRBJ1-4, with D possibly matching TRBD1 (6 bases). Deletions cut 5 bases from V and 6 bases from J, with 10 bases between. The CDR3 has 13 residues. CDR1 and CDR2 (germline): SEHNR, FQNEAQ (reference sequence). The CDR3 nucleotides read TGTGCCAGCAGCCATGCAGGGGATGAAAAACTGTTTTTT. Translation: CASSHAGDEKLFF. The full variable domain, completed using reference TRBV7-9 and TRBJ1-4, is DTGVSQNPRHKITKRGQNVTFRCDPISEHNRLYWYRQTLGQGPEFLTYFQNEAQLEKSRLLSDRFSAERPKGSFSTLEIQRTEQGDSAMYLCASSHAGDEKLFFGSGTQLSVL.

The V call is TRBV2, the J call TRBJ2-2; D is perhaps TRBD1 (6 bases). V lost 7 bases, J lost 5 bases, and 14 bases lay in between. This CDR3 comprises 14 residues. The germline V gene encodes CDR1 SNHLY and CDR2 FYNNEI. The CDR3 nucleotides are TGTGCCAGCATTACAGGGACCGAAACCGGGGAGCTGTTTTTT. Translation gives CASITGTETGELFF.

The chain combines TRBV7-9 with TRBJ2-3; 7 nucleotides line up with TRBD1. V shed 5 bases and J 2 bases; nucleotides not matched to a gene: 4. Germline lookup yields CDR1 SEHNR and CDR2 FQNEAQ (reference sequence). This CDR3 spans 14 amino acids. CDR3 sequence reads: CASSPDRNTDTQYF. Written as DNA, the CDR3 is TGTGCCAGCAGCCCGGACAGGAACACAGATACGCAGTATTTT.

This clone was seen just once. The chain combines TRBV5-6 with TRBJ2-7; 8 bases align to TRBD1. V dropped 2 bases and J dropped 5; count of bases not matched to a gene: 6. The CDR3 covers 14 residues. Germline CDR1 and CDR2: SGHDT and YYEEEE. As DNA, the CDR3 is TGTGCCAGCAGCTTCGGGACAGGCCTTCACGAGCAGTACTTC. It specifies CASSFGTGLHEQYF. The entire variable domain, with the rest obtained from reference TRBV5-6 and TRBJ2-7, is as follows: DAGVTQSPTHLIKTRGQQVTLRCSPKSGHDTVSWYQQALGQGPQFIFQYYEEEERQRGNFPDRFSGHQFPNYSSELNVNALLLGDSALYLCASSFGTGLHEQYFGPGTRLTVT.

V gene TRBV9 combines with J gene TRBJ1-1, with D hard to call. The ends were cut back, 4 bases at V and 6 bases at J, with 10 bases in the middle. CDR3 length equals 12 residues. Germline V CDR1 and CDR2: SGDLS, YYNGEE. The CDR3 sequence: CASSPSEAEAFF. The DNA for the CDR3 is TGTGCCAGCAGCCCGAGCGAGGCTGAAGCTTTCTTT.

DNA of the CDR3: TGTGCCAGCAGCTTAGGTTTCCAAATCGGGACTGAAGCTTTCTTT. Translating it yields CASSLGFQIGTEAFF. The chain has TRBV11-1 and TRBJ1-1; D not certain. The germline V gene encodes CDR1 SGHAT and CDR2 FQDESV (reference sequence). Between the trimmed V and J ends, which lost 1 base and 5 bases, there was a span of 14 bases. This CDR3 is built from 15 residues. Drawing the rest from reference TRBV11-1 and TRBJ1-1, the complete variable domain is EAEVAQSPRYKITEKSQAVAFWCDPISGHATLYWYRQILGQGPELLVQFQDESVVDDSQLPKDRFSAERLKGVDSTLKIQPAELGDSAMYLCASSLGFQIGTEAFFGQGTRLTVV.

This rearrangement joins TRBV18 to TRBJ1-5, with TRBD1 matching 7 bases. The CDR3 spans 15 residues. J gave up 0 bases and V 6 bases, and 5 bases lay outside the gene matches. Germline CDR1 is KGHSH and CDR2 is LQKENI. The CDR3 region has the DNA TGTGCCAGCTCCCACGACAGGGTTAGCAATCAGCCCCAGCATTTT. Translated: CASSHDRVSNQPQHF. The full variable domain, rest sourced from reference TRBV18 and TRBJ1-5, is NAGVMQNPRHLVRRRGQEARLRCSPMKGHSHVYWYRQLPEEGLKFMVYLQKENIIDESGMPKERFSAEFPKEGPSILRIQQVVRGDSAAYFCASSHDRVSNQPQHFGDGTRLSIL.

The rearrangement links TRBV6-1 to TRBJ2-7; perhaps TRBD2 as D (5 bases). Per the germline V gene, CDR1 is MNHNS and CDR2 is SASEGT. This CDR3 has 14 amino acids. The ends were cut back, 8 bases at V and 4 bases at J, with 18 bases in the middle. The CDR3 sequence is CASEGWAAEYEQYF. CDR3 bases: TGTGCCAGCGAGGGATGGGCAGCCGAGTACGAGCAGTACTTC.

The gene calls are TRBV25-1 and TRBJ2-5; 10 bases map to TRBD2. CDR1 is MGHDK and CDR2 is SYGVNS in the germline V gene. The CDR3 is 13 amino acids. The V and J ends lost 3 bases and 5 bases, in that order; junction bases with no gene match: 0. The CDR3 sequence is CASSETSGETQYF. In DNA, the CDR3 is TGTGCCAGCAGTGAGACTAGCGGGGAGACCCAGTACTTC.

This rearrangement joins TRBV18 to TRBJ2-3, with 8 bases lining up with TRBD2. The CDR3 has 17 residues. In germline, CDR1 is KGHSH, CDR2 LQKENI. V shed 6 bases and J 0 bases; nucleotides not matched to a gene: 11. This CDR3 is CASSQIRRLASTDTQYF. In DNA form, the CDR3 reads TGTGCCAGCTCCCAAATCCGGCGACTAGCGAGCACAGATACGCAGTATTTT.

This chain uses TRBV7-8 with TRBJ2-2, with D possibly TRBD2 on 6 matching bases. Trimming stripped 2 bases from V and 5 bases from J, with 15 bases between. Germline V gene data show CDR1 as SGHVS and CDR2 as FQNEAQ. CDR3 length equals 16 residues. CDR3: CASSLIANGGTGELFF. Written as DNA, the CDR3 is TGTGCCAGCAGCTTAATCGCTAACGGGGGAACCGGGGAGCTGTTTTTT.

This clone is medium-sized by share. This chain joins TRBV6-4 and TRBJ2-3; D ambiguous. This CDR3 is 17 amino acids long. In germline, CDR1 is MRHNA, CDR2 SNTAGT. V shed 0 bases and J shed 0 bases, with 13 bases lying between them. The CDR3 DNA follows: TGTGCCAGCAGTGACTCCAGTCTTGGAGAAAGCACAGATACGCAGTATTTT. Translating gives CASSDSSLGESTDTQYF.

The chain joins TRBV6-6 to TRBJ2-1; 8 positions agree with TRBD1. The CDR3 totals 11 residues. Germline-derived CDR1 and CDR2 are MNHNY and SVGAGI (reference sequence). The junction had 3 bases not matched to a gene; V was cut back by 10 bases and J by 7 bases. The CDR3 DNA is TGTGCCACCGACAGGGGTAATGAGCAGTTCTTC. Translated: CATDRGNEQFF.

The rearrangement joins TRBV9 to TRBJ2-1; TRBD1 agrees at 7 bases. The germline V gene has CDR1 SGDLS and CDR2 YYNGEE. Losses at the gene ends were 1 base for V and 8 bases for J; bases not matched to a gene: 15. The CDR3 has 17 residues. The CDR3 reads CASSVIEGGRGRDEQFF. The CDR3 nucleotides read TGTGCCAGCAGCGTAATAGAAGGGGGCAGGGGTCGGGATGAGCAGTTCTTC.

This clone is deemed medium-sized. The chain carries TRBV6-1 and TRBJ1-3; possible D gene TRBD1, 6 bases. From germline, CDR1 is MNHNS and CDR2 SASEGT. There are 15 residues in the CDR3. Trimming removed 1 base from V and 3 bases from J, with 10 bases in between. CDR3 protein: CASSEGGGGGNTIYF. CDR3 DNA: TGTGCCAGCAGTGAAGGAGGGGGGGGTGGAAACACCATATATTTT.

This sequence joins TRBV30 and TRBJ1-1; the D is unclear. The CDR3 spans 12 residues. V was shortened by 0 bases and J by 7 bases, with 9 bases between the two germline ends. Germline V lookup: CDR1 GTSNPN, CDR2 SVGIG (reference sequence). CDR3 bases: TGTGCCTGGAGTGTACTGGGAGATGAAGCTTTCTTT. It yields the protein CAWSVLGDEAFF.

The V gene is TRBV5-6, the J gene TRBJ1-1; 7 bases are shared with TRBD1. Germline values: CDR1 SGHDT, CDR2 YYEEEE. CDR3 length equals 13 residues. V trimming: 3 bases; J trimming: 4 bases; junction bases outside the gene matches: 3. The CDR3 here is CASSWPGGTEAFF. In nucleotides, the CDR3 is TGTGCCAGCAGCTGGCCAGGGGGCACTGAAGCTTTCTTT.

This rearrangement joins TRBV11-2 to TRBJ2-7; the D gene is possibly TRBD2 (5 bases). V gave up 6 bases and J gave up 6 bases, with 15 bases separating them. The CDR3 has 13 amino acids. Germline CDR1 is SGHAT and CDR2 is FQNNGV. This CDR3 reads CASSLPGYVEQYF. CDR3 nucleotides: TGTGCCAGCAGTCTCCCGGGGTATGTCGAGCAGTACTTC. The complete variable domain, with remaining parts taken from reference TRBV11-2 and TRBJ2-7, reads EAGVAQSPRYKIIEKRQSVAFWCNPISGHATLYWYQQILGQGPKLLIQFQNNGVVDDSQLPKDRFSAERLKGVDSTLKIQPAKLEDSAVYLCASSLPGYVEQYFGPGTRLTVT.

V gene TRBV6-5 combines with J gene TRBJ2-2, with D tentatively TRBD2 (6 bases). Germline loops: CDR1 MNHEY, CDR2 SVGAGI. V was trimmed by 3 bases and J by 5 bases, leaving 10 bases between them. The CDR3 consists of 14 residues. The CDR3, as DNA: TGTGCCAGCAGTTATAGTCGGGGGACCGGGGAGCTGTTTTTT. It translates to CASSYSRGTGELFF.

The V call is TRBV14, the J call TRBJ2-2; D perhaps matches TRBD1 (5 bases). The CDR3 sequence is 16 residues long. CDR1 SGHDN and CDR2 FVKESK come from the germline V gene. V was pared by 2 bases and J by 2 bases, with 12 bases between. The CDR3 here is CASSQLLTANTGELFF. The CDR3 coding sequence is TGTGCCAGCAGCCAATTGCTGACAGCAAACACCGGGGAGCTGTTTTTT.

The chain is built from TRBV25-1 and TRBJ1-5, with D perhaps TRBD1 (5 bases). Germline V gene sequence: CDR1 MGHDK, CDR2 SYGVNS. V was cut by 1 base and J by 2 bases, with 15 bases left in between. CDR3 length: 17 amino acids. CDR3 loop: CASSELRGGKGNQPQHF. For the CDR3, the DNA is TGTGCCAGCAGTGAATTACGGGGGGGAAAAGGCAATCAGCCCCAGCATTTT.

This chain connects TRBV4-1 to TRBJ2-1; 10 nucleotides match TRBD1. The CDR3 is made up of 16 amino acids. V lost 1 base, J lost 5 bases, and 5 bases stayed unmatched. Germline CDR1 MGHRA, CDR2 YSYEKL. The CDR3 loop is CASSQAWDRGNNEQFF. The CDR3 coding sequence is TGCGCCAGCAGCCAAGCGTGGGACAGGGGAAACAATGAGCAGTTCTTC.

This sequence joins TRBV4-1 and TRBJ2-3; D gene uncertain. This CDR3 has 14 residues. The germline CDR1 and CDR2 sequences are MGHRA and YSYEKL. V shed 6 bases and J shed 6 bases, with 16 bases lying between them. The CDR3 sequence: CASRPAEPSDTQYF. CDR3 sequence (DNA): TGCGCCAGCAGGCCTGCGGAGCCAAGTGATACGCAGTATTTT.

The chain employs TRBV10-2 and TRBJ1-1; no reliable D call. The CDR3 has 13 amino acids. V gave up 0 bases and J gave up 11 bases, with 13 bases separating them. Germline V lookup: CDR1 WSHSY, CDR2 SAAADI. CDR3 DNA: TGCGCCAGCAGTGAGTCTGAGGTTTTGGGTGCTTTCTTT. Protein product: CASSESEVLGAFF.